This T cell receptor (beta chain) was sequenced in a study of CD8 T cells in Susac syndrome. Study-wide background: Patients with Susac syndrome were therapy-naive, treated with corticosteroids, or treated with intravenous immunoglobulin alone when blood was collected.

This clonotype was found once. RNA in amounts of roughly 0.5 to 1 ug was reverse transcribed with random hexamers. Amplification of TCR beta CDR3 used immunoSEQ multiplex PCR across 54 Vbeta and 13 Jbeta. TCRdb called the immunoSEQ multiplex PCR reads again in MiXCR, with one record for every CDR3 protein. This sample has 170,000 or so distinct CDR3 sequences, with roughly 94% found just once. Patients with Susac syndrome met diagnostic criteria that were recently defined for definite or probable disease. V gave up 5 bases and J gave up 7 bases, with 17 bases separating them. The CDR3 consists of 15 residues.

Input material: CD4+ T cells from PBMCs. This rearrangement joins TRBV12-3 or TRBV12-4 to TRBJ2-2; D perhaps matches TRBD1 (6 bases). The receptor was isolated from a human donor with Susac syndrome. CDR3 nucleotides: TGTGCCAGCAGTCGCCAGGGGAAGACGGTCGGGGAGCTGTTTTTT. This translates into CASSRQGKTVGELFF.